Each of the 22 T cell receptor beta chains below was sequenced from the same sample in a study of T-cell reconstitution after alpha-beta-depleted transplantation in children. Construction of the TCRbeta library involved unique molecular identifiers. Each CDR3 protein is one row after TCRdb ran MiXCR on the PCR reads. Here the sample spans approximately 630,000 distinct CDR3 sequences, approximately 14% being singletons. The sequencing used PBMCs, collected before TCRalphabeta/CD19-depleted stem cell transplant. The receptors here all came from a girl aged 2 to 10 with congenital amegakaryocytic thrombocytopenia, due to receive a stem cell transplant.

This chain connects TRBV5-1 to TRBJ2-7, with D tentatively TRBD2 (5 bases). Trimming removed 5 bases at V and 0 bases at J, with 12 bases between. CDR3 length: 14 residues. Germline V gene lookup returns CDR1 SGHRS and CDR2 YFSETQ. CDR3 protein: CASSLWEPSYEQYF. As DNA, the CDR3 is TGCGCCAGCAGTTTGTGGGAGCCCTCCTACGAGCAGTACTTC.

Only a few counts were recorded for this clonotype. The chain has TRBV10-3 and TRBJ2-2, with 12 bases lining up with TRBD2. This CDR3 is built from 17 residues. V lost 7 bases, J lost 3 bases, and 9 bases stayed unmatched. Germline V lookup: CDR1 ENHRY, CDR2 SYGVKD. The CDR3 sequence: CAITPGLAGADTGELFF. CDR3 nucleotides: TGTGCCATCACCCCGGGACTAGCGGGTGCAGACACCGGGGAGCTGTTTTTT.

For the CDR3, the DNA is TGCGCCAGCAGACCCACTCGGGATAGTTCCTACGAGCAGTACTTC. It translates to CASRPTRDSSYEQYF. The chain joins TRBV5-1 to TRBJ2-7; maybe TRBD2 (5 bases). Looked up from germline, CDR1 is SGHRS and CDR2 is YFSETQ. With 5 bases removed from V and 1 base from J, the gap between germline ends came to 16 bases. CDR3 length: 15 residues.

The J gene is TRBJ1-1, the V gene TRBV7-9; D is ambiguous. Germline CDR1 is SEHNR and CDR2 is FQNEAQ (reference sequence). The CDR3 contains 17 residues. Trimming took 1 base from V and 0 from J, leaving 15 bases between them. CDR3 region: CASSLVPPKTMNTEAFF. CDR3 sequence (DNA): TGTGCCAGCAGCTTAGTTCCCCCTAAAACCATGAACACTGAAGCTTTCTTT.

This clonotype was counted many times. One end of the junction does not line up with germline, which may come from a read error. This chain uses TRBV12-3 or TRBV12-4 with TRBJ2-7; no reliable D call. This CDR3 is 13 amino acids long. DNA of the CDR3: TGTGCCAGCAGCTTAGGGCTAACCTACGAGCAGTACTTC. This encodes CASSLGLTYEQYF.

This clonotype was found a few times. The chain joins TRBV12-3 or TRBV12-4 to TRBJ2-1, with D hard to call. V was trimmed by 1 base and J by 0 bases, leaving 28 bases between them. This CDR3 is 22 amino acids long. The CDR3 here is CASSLEPIVQKSIVYSYNEQFF. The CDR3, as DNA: TGTGCCAGCAGTTTAGAGCCTATTGTGCAGAAATCAATCGTATACTCCTACAATGAGCAGTTCTTC.

The CDR3 protein is CASGTLPSGALERDGSYNEQFF. Written as DNA, the CDR3 is TGCGCCAGCGGGACGTTACCTTCGGGGGCCTTAGAGCGGGATGGTTCGTACAATGAGCAGTTCTTC. The chain is built from TRBV5-1 and TRBJ2-1, with a weak D call TRBD2 (7 bases). Germline CDR1 reads SGHRS; CDR2 reads YFSETQ. There are 22 residues in the CDR3. Trimming left V 7 bases short and J 4 bases short, with 39 bases between.

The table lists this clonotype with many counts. The CDR3: CSATPGQNYGYTF. CDR3 sequence (DNA): TGCAGTGCCACCCCGGGACAGAACTATGGCTACACCTTC. The rearrangement links TRBV20-1 to TRBJ1-2; 7 nucleotides match TRBD1. The CDR3 is 13 amino acids. V lost 6 bases to trimming and J lost 2 bases; unmatched junction nucleotides: 6. Germline V gene sequence: CDR1 DFQATT, CDR2 SNEGSKA (reference sequence).

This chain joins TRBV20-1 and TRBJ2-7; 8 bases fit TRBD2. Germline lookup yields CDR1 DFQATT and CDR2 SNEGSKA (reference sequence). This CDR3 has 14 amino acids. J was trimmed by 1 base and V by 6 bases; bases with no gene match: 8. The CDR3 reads CSAKFREGSYEQYF. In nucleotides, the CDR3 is TGCAGTGCCAAGTTCCGGGAGGGATCCTACGAGCAGTACTTC.

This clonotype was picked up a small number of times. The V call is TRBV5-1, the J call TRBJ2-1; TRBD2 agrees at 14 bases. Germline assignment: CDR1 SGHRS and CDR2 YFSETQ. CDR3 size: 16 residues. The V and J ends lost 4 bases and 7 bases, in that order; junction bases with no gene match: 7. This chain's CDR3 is CASSAPGTSGSNEQFF. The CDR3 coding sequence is TGCGCCAGCAGCGCTCCCGGGACTAGCGGGAGTAATGAGCAGTTCTTC.

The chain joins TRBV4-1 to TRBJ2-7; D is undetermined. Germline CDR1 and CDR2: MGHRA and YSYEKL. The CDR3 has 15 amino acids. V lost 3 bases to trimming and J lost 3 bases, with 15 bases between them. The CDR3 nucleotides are TGCGCCAGCAGCCACCCTACGGGTTCCCTCTACGAGCAGTACTTC. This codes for CASSHPTGSLYEQYF.

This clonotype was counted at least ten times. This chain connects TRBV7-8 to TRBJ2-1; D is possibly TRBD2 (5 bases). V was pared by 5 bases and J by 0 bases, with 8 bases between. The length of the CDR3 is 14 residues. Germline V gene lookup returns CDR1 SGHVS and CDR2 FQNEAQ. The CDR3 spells CASSQRSSYNEQFF. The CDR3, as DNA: TGTGCCAGCAGCCAGCGGAGCTCCTACAATGAGCAGTTCTTC.

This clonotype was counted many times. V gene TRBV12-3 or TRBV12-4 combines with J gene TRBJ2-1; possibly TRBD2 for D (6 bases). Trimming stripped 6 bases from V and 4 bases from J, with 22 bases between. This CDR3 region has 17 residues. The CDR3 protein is CASRPTLGGGFYNEQFF. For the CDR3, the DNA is TGTGCCAGCAGGCCTACCTTGGGAGGTGGGTTTTACAATGAGCAGTTCTTC.

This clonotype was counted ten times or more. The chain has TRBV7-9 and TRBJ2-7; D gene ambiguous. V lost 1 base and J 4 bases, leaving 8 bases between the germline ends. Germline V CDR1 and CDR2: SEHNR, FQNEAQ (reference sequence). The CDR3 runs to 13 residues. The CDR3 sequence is CASSLVPAYEQYF. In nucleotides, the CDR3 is TGTGCCAGCAGCTTAGTCCCGGCTTACGAGCAGTACTTC.

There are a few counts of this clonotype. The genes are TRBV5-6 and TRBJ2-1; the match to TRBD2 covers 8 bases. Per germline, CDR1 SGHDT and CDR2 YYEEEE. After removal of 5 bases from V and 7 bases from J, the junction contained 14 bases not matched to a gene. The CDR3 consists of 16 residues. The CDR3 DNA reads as TGTGCCAGCAGTCCCGTAGTAGCGGGATTGTTGAATGAGCAGTTCTTC. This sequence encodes CASSPVVAGLLNEQFF.

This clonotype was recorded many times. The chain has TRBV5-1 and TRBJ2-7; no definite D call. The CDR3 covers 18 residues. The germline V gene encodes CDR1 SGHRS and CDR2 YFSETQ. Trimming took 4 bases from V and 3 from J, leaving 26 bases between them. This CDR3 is CASSGDMTVGTNFYEQYF. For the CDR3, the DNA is TGCGCCAGCAGCGGAGATATGACGGTAGGCACCAACTTCTACGAGCAGTACTTC.

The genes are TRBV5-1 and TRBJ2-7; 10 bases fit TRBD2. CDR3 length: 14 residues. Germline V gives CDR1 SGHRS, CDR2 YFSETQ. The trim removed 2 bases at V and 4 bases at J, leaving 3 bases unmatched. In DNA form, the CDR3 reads TGCGCCAGCAGCTTTAGCGGGAGGTTGTACGAGCAGTACTTC. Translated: CASSFSGRLYEQYF.

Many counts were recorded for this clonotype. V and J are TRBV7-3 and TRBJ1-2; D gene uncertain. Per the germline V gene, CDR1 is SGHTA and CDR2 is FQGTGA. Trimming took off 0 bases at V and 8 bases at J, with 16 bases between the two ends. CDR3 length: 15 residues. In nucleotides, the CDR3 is TGTGCCAGCAGCTTAACGGCTGGTTATATGGACGGCTACACCTTC. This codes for CASSLTAGYMDGYTF.

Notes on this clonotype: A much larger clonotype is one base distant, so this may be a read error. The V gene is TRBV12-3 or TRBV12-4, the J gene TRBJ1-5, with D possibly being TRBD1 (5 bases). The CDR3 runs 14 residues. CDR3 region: CASSLALGGQPRHF. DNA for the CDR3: TGTGCCAGCAGTTTAGCGCTTGGGGGTCAGCCCCGGCATTTT.

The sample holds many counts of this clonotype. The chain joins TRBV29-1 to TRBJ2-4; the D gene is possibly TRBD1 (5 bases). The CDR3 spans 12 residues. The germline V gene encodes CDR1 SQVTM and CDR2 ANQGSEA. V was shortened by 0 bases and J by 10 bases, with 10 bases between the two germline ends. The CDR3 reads CSVEEGQNIQYF. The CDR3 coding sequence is TGCAGCGTTGAAGAGGGGCAGAATATTCAGTACTTC. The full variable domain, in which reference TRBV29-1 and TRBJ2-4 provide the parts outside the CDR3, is SAVISQKPSRDICQRGTSLTIQCQVDSQVTMMFWYRQQPGQSLTLIATANQGSEATYESGFVIDKFPISRPNLTFSTLTVSNMSPEDSSIYLCSVEEGQNIQYFGAGTRLSVL.

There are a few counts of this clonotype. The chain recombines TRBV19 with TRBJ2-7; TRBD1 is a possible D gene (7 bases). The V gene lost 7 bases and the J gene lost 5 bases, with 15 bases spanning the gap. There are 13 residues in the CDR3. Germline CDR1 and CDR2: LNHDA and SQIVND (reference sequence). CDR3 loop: CASTGQEGHEQYF. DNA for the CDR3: TGTGCCAGTACCGGACAGGAGGGCCACGAGCAGTACTTC.

CDR3 in DNA: TGTGCCAGCAGTGAATGGTGGCGGGAGGGCTCCTACAATGAGCAGTTCTTC. It is translated as CASSEWWREGSYNEQFF. The chain carries TRBV25-1 and TRBJ2-1; TRBD2 aligns across 9 bases. J was trimmed by 0 bases and V by 1 base; bases with no gene match: 4. Looked up from germline, CDR1 is MGHDK and CDR2 is SYGVNS. This CDR3 has 17 residues.